Detailed here is one TCR beta chain. Germline CDR1 SGHNT, CDR2 YYREEE (reference sequence). Trimming removed 5 bases at V and 2 bases at J, with 10 bases between. CDR3 length: 13 residues. This entry comes from a study of blood T cell repertoires in COVID-19. Study overall: COVID-19 samples collected from the United States, Italy and Spain covered acute and convalescent phases. PBMCs, B-cell-depleted T cells, or T cells provided the cDNA or gDNA that made up the material.

Per the original data handling: Reference gene primer amplification in the assay estimated nucleated cell counts. Profiling relied on immunoSEQ multiplex PCR, and the TCRdb table lists in-frame clones only, not all of them. V and J calls and clone size are those listed in that table; D and trimming were worked out from the DNA. The sample records 240,000 or so clones, approximately 83% being singletons. The J gene is TRBJ1-2, the V gene TRBV5-4, with a weak D call TRBD1 (5 bases). This TCR was recovered from a woman at least 80 years old with acute or convalescent COVID-19. Sequencing input: peripheral blood. Written as DNA, the CDR3 is TGTGCCAGCAGGCTACAGGTCAACTATGGCTACACCTTC. It specifies CASRLQVNYGYTF.